This TCR beta chain originates from a study of cytomegalovirus exposure and HLA in healthy donors. A multiplex PCR was run with 60 Vbeta primers and 13 Jbeta primers. Sequencing was performed with immunoSEQ multiplex PCR; in TCRdb, only in-frame clones are kept and a portion is missing. Its listing shows 70,000 to 80,000 clones. Input material: PBMCs. The receptor was isolated from a man aged 35-49 years in good health and CMV-seronegative.

In DNA, the CDR3 is TGCAGCGGCGACCGTGGAGGCGACGGCACTGAAGCTTTCTTT. As protein: CSGDRGGDGTEAFF. The chain joins TRBV29-1 to TRBJ1-1; no clear D. The V and J ends lost 7 bases and 4 bases respectively, with 19 bases between them. CDR1 SQVTM and CDR2 ANQGSEA come from the germline V gene. The CDR3 covers 14 residues.